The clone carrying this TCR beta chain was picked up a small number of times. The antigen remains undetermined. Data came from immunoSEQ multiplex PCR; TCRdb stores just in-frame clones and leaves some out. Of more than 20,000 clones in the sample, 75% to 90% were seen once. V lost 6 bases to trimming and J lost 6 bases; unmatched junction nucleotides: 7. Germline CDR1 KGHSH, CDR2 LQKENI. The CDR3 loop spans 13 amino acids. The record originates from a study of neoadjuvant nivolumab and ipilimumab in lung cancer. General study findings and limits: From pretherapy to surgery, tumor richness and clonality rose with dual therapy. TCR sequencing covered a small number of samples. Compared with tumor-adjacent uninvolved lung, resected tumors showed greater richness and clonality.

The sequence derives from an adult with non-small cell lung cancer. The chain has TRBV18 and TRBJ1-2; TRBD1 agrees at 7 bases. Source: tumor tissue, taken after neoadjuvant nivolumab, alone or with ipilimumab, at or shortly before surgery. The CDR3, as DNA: TGTGCCAGCTCGTTCGACAGGGAGGATGGCTACACCTTC. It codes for CASSFDREDGYTF.